This record concerns one TCR beta chain sequence. Its antigen is unknown. No quality values exist for individual bases; no much larger clone is one base distant. The CDR3 regions of human TCRbeta chains were analyzed by immunosequencing. As for the original processing: TCRs in the repertoires were compared against a reference library of SARS-CoV-2-specific TCRs that had been generated with the MIRA antigen-specificity platform. Breadth was defined as the fraction of unique TCRs that were SARS-CoV-2-associated, and depth was defined as the fraction of total T cells that were SARS-CoV-2-associated. Using the MIRA data, each spike-specific TCR was assigned both to the spike region to which the TCR was reactive and to a CD4 or CD8 class. Log10-transformed breadth and depth values were compared by one-way ANOVA with Sidak's multiple comparisons tests. Drawn from immuneACCESS, this table holds only the in-frame rearrangements with V and J called that TCRdb kept. Clones are partly lost; checked studies trace under half to an unresolved V gene and leave the rest unexplained. From that table come the V and J calls and clone size; the DNA was used to work out D and trimming. The sample table shows about 110,000 clones, and 70% to 90% are seen once. The ten largest clonotypes hold 4.4% of the sample.

The sample originates from a study of T cell responses to AZD1222 COVID-19 vaccine (dated by TCRdb to 2020 to 2023). Describing the broader study: TCR sequencing was performed for roughly 250 trial participants, of whom about 210 were given two doses of AZD1222 and 26 were given two doses of MenACWY control vaccine. Enrollment into the trials was organized by age into subgroups of 18-55, 56-69 and 70-plus years, and those subgroups contained roughly 150, 30 and 60 TCR-sequenced participants, respectively.

From the cysteine up to the phenylalanine, the CDR3 has a length of 13 residues. Only the CDR3 portion is preserved as DNA: 39 bases, with reading frame beginning at the first base. For CDR1 and CDR2, the germline V gene lists LGHNA and YSLEER. The germline ends are 6 bases apart after V is trimmed by 1 base and J by 5 bases. Interpreted using the paper, the time point label stands for: about 28 days (+/-7) after the second vaccine dose. AZD1222 recipients given second doses at about 4 weeks or at about 12 weeks were pooled, since spike-specific TCR depth and breadth were not found to differ between the two schedules. Vaccinee samples were obtained from the UK trials COV001 and COV002, which included a single-blind randomized controlled phase 2/3 trial of AZD1222 (ChAdOx1 nCoV-19) in healthy adults. Trial participant PBMC samples were collected at day 0 and day 28 after the second dose for TCRbeta chain sequencing.

Broader findings and caveats from the paper: Nearly half of unique spike-specific TCRs reportedly recognized epitopes outside regions mutated in the B.1.351 and B.1.1.7 variants. Conclusions about previously exposed vaccinees are limited because only six or seven AZD1222 recipients were SARS-CoV-2 seropositive at baseline. Participants were mostly white British and included more females than males, and it was suggested by the authors that clonal diversity may have been underestimated. Because no day 14 peak-response samples were available, repertoires were characterized only after the peak T cell response. The vaccine-associated CD4 TCRs covered the entire spike protein, and the dominant responses fell in regions 160-218 and 743-854. In the small 56-69-year group, the increase in depth fell short of significance, most likely because of low power. A significant rise in spike-specific TCR breadth and depth was observed after two AZD1222 doses relative to day 0 and relative to MenACWY recipients.

The rearranged segments are TRBV4-3 and TRBJ1-5, with no reliable assignment of the D segment. Material: peripheral blood, obtained 28 days after the second AZD1222 dose. The sequence was obtained from an adult who received the AZD1222 COVID-19 vaccine. In nucleotides, the sequence is TGCGCCAGCAGCCAAGGCATTTATCAGCCCCAGCATTTT. This codes for CASSQGIYQPQHF.